The 29 T cell receptor beta chains below all came from one sample that was sequenced in a study of CD8 T cells in ankylosing spondylitis. Each CDR3 protein is one row after TCRdb ran MiXCR on the 5' RACE reads. The repertoire includes under 400,000 distinct CDR3 sequences, approximately 10% of them detected once, and roughly 9.1% sits in the top ten. Input material: blood, either unsorted or a sorted T cell fraction (not recorded which). These receptors all stem from a female donor with ankylosing spondylitis or in good health (not recorded which).

This clonotype was detected many times. V is TRBV5-1 and J is TRBJ2-3, with 9 positions matching TRBD2. This CDR3 is built from 16 residues. V lost 0 bases and J lost 4; bases outside the gene matches: 6. Germline-derived CDR1 and CDR2 are SGHRS and YFSETQ. The CDR3 DNA reads TGCGCCAGCAGCTTGGTTGGTAGCGGGAGTTCAGATACGCAGTATTTT. Its translation is CASSLVGSGSSDTQYF.

In its sample, this clonotype was seen many times. The chain couples TRBV29-1 to TRBJ1-5, with D possibly TRBD1 on 6 matching bases. From germline, CDR1 is SQVTM and CDR2 ANQGSEA. The CDR3 has 14 amino acids. V was clipped by 4 bases and J by 2 bases, with 12 bases between them. The CDR3 DNA follows: TGCAGCGTTGCCATACAGGGTGGCAATCAGCCCCAGCATTTT. Amino acid sequence: CSVAIQGGNQPQHF.

This clonotype came up many times. This sequence joins TRBV5-1 and TRBJ2-7; 13 bases are shared with TRBD2. There are 20 residues in the CDR3. Losses at the gene ends were 0 bases for V and 5 bases for J; bases not matched to a gene: 17. Germline V gene sequence: CDR1 SGHRS, CDR2 YFSETQ. CDR3 amino acids: CASSLEGLAGARRDLHEQYF. DNA for the CDR3: TGCGCCAGCAGCTTGGAAGGACTAGCGGGGGCCAGAAGGGATCTCCACGAGCAGTACTTC.

This clonotype was recorded many times. V gene TRBV10-2 combines with J gene TRBJ2-2; 8 bases agree with TRBD2. V shed 10 bases, J shed 0 bases, and the junction held 4 bases outside the gene matches. CDR3 length: 14 amino acids. Germline loops: CDR1 WSHSY, CDR2 SAAADI. The CDR3 here is CATRLASNTGELFF. The DNA of the CDR3 is TGCGCCACCAGACTAGCGTCGAACACCGGGGAGCTGTTTTTT.

The J gene is TRBJ2-1, the V gene TRBV7-2, with TRBD1 as a possible D gene (7 bases). Trimming cost V 3 bases and J 8 bases, with 17 bases left between them. The CDR3 length is 15 residues. Germline V gives CDR1 SGHTA, CDR2 FQGNSA. CDR3 in amino acids: CASSFGQGGGHEQFF. Written as DNA, the CDR3 is TGTGCCAGCAGCTTTGGCCAGGGGGGCGGCCATGAGCAGTTCTTC.

This chain links TRBV2 with TRBJ2-2; 7 bases map to TRBD1. This CDR3 is built from 14 residues. Germline lookup yields CDR1 SNHLY and CDR2 FYNNEI. Germline trimming cut 5 bases from V and 6 bases from J; bases unmatched to any gene: 6. The CDR3 region is CASSFDRDPGELFF. As DNA, the CDR3 is TGTGCCAGCAGTTTTGACAGGGACCCCGGGGAGCTGTTTTTT. Looking up the rest from reference TRBV2 and TRBJ2-2 gives the full variable domain: EPEVTQTPSHQVTQMGQEVILRCVPISNHLYFYWYRQILGQKVEFLVSFYNNEISEKSEIFDDQFSVERPDGSNFTLKIRSTKLEDSAMYFCASSFDRDPGELFFGEGSRLTVL.

The sample holds many counts of this clonotype. V gene TRBV11-2 combines with J gene TRBJ1-2, with unresolved D. Trimming stripped 2 bases from V and 5 bases from J, with 12 bases between. This CDR3 is 14 amino acids long. Germline CDR1 SGHAT, CDR2 FQNNGV. The CDR3 loop is CASSLWSQGYGYTF. Written as DNA, the CDR3 is TGTGCCAGCAGCTTATGGTCACAAGGATATGGCTACACCTTC.

The chain recombines TRBV5-5 with TRBJ1-1; no definite D call. V was cut by 1 base and J by 1 base, with 11 bases left in between. The CDR3 runs to 15 residues. The V gene's germline CDR1 is SGHKS and CDR2 YYEKEE (reference sequence). CDR3 sequence reads: CASSLTRNPNTEAFF. The CDR3 DNA follows: TGTGCCAGCAGCTTGACGAGGAATCCGAACACTGAAGCTTTCTTT.

This sequence joins TRBV7-8 and TRBJ2-7, with 7 bases that match TRBD1. CDR3 length: 15 amino acids. With V trimmed by 5 bases and J by 3 bases, 10 bases remained unmatched. The V gene's germline CDR1 is SGHVS and CDR2 FQNEAQ. The CDR3 protein is CASSLGTEEIYEQYF. The CDR3 DNA sequence: TGTGCCAGCAGCCTGGGGACAGAGGAGATCTACGAGCAGTACTTC.

This clonotype was counted a few times. V is TRBV11-2 and J is TRBJ2-5; D gene uncertain. The CDR3 length is 15 residues. CDR1 SGHAT and CDR2 FQNNGV come from the germline V gene. V lost 3 bases to trimming and J lost 3 bases, with 14 bases between them. In DNA form, the CDR3 reads TGTGCCAGCAGCTTGGGGTTAAGAGACAAAGAGACCCAGTACTTC. Translated: CASSLGLRDKETQYF.

The chain joins TRBV12-3 or TRBV12-4 to TRBJ2-1; the D gene is possibly TRBD1 (6 bases). There are 16 residues in the CDR3. The germline V and J ends were trimmed by 7 bases and 4 bases, with 20 bases remaining between them. CDR3 region: CASKVWGRGIYNEQFF. DNA of the CDR3: TGTGCCAGCAAGGTCTGGGGCAGGGGAATATACAATGAGCAGTTCTTC.

This clonotype was counted ten times or more. The chain combines TRBV7-2 with TRBJ1-6; D remains unclear. The V end lost 2 bases, the J end lost 9 bases, and 14 bases lay between the germline ends. The CDR3 is 15 residues long. Germline loops: CDR1 SGHTA, CDR2 FQGNSA. The CDR3: CASSLYTLSGSPLHF. In nucleotides, the CDR3 is TGTGCCAGCAGCTTATATACGCTTTCGGGTTCACCCCTCCACTTT. The whole variable domain, filled in from reference TRBV7-2 and TRBJ1-6, reads GAGVSQSPSNKVTEKGKDVELRCDPISGHTALYWYRQSLGQGLEFLIYFQGNSAPDKSGLPSDRFSAERTGGSVSTLTIQRTQQEDSAVYLCASSLYTLSGSPLHFGNGTRLTVT.

The table lists this clonotype with a few counts. The J gene is TRBJ2-3, the V gene TRBV12-3 or TRBV12-4; D gene unclear. This CDR3 is built from 14 residues. V was cut by 2 bases and J by 1 base, with 7 bases left in between. Written as DNA, the CDR3 is TGTGCCAGCAGTTTATCGCAGGGCACAGATACGCAGTATTTT. It codes for CASSLSQGTDTQYF.

This clonotype came up many times. V is TRBV20-1 and J is TRBJ2-2, with TRBD2 matching 9 bases. There are 17 residues in the CDR3. The germline CDR1 and CDR2 sequences are DFQATT and SNEGSKA (reference sequence). J lost 0 bases, V lost 0 bases, and 5 bases had no gene match. CDR3 region: CSARDRLAVANTGELFF. The CDR3 nucleotides are TGCAGTGCTAGAGACCGACTAGCGGTTGCGAACACCGGGGAGCTGTTTTTT.

This clonotype showed up many times. This rearrangement joins TRBV12-3 or TRBV12-4 to TRBJ2-7, with a weak D call TRBD2 (6 bases). The V gene lost 1 base and the J gene lost 2 bases, with 9 bases spanning the gap. There are 14 residues in the CDR3. The chain's CDR3 is CASSLELATYEQYF. As DNA, the CDR3 is TGTGCCAGCAGTTTAGAACTAGCCACCTACGAGCAGTACTTC.

The V call is TRBV7-2, the J call TRBJ1-2; TRBD1 is a possible D gene (5 bases). The germline V and J ends were trimmed by 1 base and 8 bases, with 14 bases remaining between them. Germline V gives CDR1 SGHTA, CDR2 FQGNSA. The CDR3 consists of 14 residues. CDR3 amino acids: CASSLEGFGYGYTF. CDR3 DNA sequence: TGTGCCAGCAGCTTAGAGGGGTTCGGGTACGGCTACACCTTC.

CDR3: CASSPTLAGGNGEQFF. The DNA of the CDR3 is TGCGCCAGCAGCCCTACACTAGCGGGAGGGAATGGTGAGCAGTTCTTC. The rearrangement joins TRBV5-1 to TRBJ2-1, with TRBD2 identical over 13 bases. The V gene's germline CDR1 is SGHRS and CDR2 YFSETQ. The CDR3 has 16 amino acids. V gave up 4 bases and J gave up 9 bases; unmatched junction bases: 10.

This clonotype was seen repeatedly, ten times or more. This chain joins TRBV12-3 or TRBV12-4 and TRBJ2-7, with 8 bases fitting TRBD1. Trimming removed 3 bases from V and 2 bases from J; junction bases left unmatched: 3. This CDR3 is 14 amino acids long. The CDR3 nucleotides read TGTGCCAGCAGTTTCGGGACAGGCACCTACGAGCAGTACTTC. It specifies CASSFGTGTYEQYF.

This clonotype came up many times. The chain combines TRBV16 with TRBJ2-5; D is perhaps TRBD1 or TRBD2 (5 bases each). Trimming shortened V by 7 bases and J by 2 bases, and 17 bases separated the two germline ends. CDR1 is KGHSY and CDR2 is FQNENV in the germline V gene. The CDR3 covers 15 residues. CDR3 nucleotides: TGTGCCAGCACCTTGAGAGGGGATACACAAGAGACCCAGTACTTC. Encoded protein: CASTLRGDTQETQYF. Full variable domain (missing parts from reference TRBV16 and TRBJ2-5): GEEVAQTPKHLVRGEGQKAKLYCAPIKGHSYVFWYQQVLKNEFKFLISFQNENVFDETGMPKERFSAKCLPNSPCSLEIQATKLEDSAVYFCASTLRGDTQETQYFGPGTRLLVL.

For this clonotype: A much larger clone sits a single nucleotide away, making a read error possible. This chain links TRBV27 with TRBJ2-1; TRBD1 is a possible D gene (6 bases). CDR1 is MNHEY and CDR2 is SMNVEV in the germline V gene (reference sequence). V dropped 5 bases and J dropped 5 bases, with 16 bases sitting between them. This CDR3 has 15 amino acids. This CDR3 is CASSISGTPNNEQFF. The CDR3 DNA is TGTGCCAGCAGTATCTCCGGGACACCCAACAATGAGCAGTTCTTC.

This clonotype appeared many times. The genes are TRBV12-3 or TRBV12-4 and TRBJ1-1; D is uncertain. The CDR3 covers 12 residues. V lost 5 bases, J lost 0 bases, and 4 bases lay in between. Here the CDR3 reads CASSRVNTEAFF. The CDR3 region has the DNA TGTGCCAGCAGTCGGGTGAACACTGAAGCTTTCTTT.

The rearrangement joins TRBV5-1 to TRBJ1-2; 11 bases align to TRBD1. Germline CDR1 is SGHRS and CDR2 is YFSETQ. The CDR3 has 14 residues. V trimming: 1 base; J trimming: 7 bases; junction bases outside the gene matches: 3. DNA of the CDR3: TGCGCCAGCAGCTTGTCGGACAGGGGGCCTGGCTACACCTTC. This translates into CASSLSDRGPGYTF.

This clonotype appeared many times. The rearrangement uses TRBV20-1 and TRBJ2-3; D call uncertain. In germline, CDR1 is DFQATT, CDR2 SNEGSKA (reference sequence). The CDR3 runs to 17 residues. V lost 0 bases and J lost 1, with 17 bases in between. CDR3 nucleotide sequence: TGCAGTGCTAGAGATAATGCTGCGGTATTCGGCACAGATACGCAGTATTTT. Translated, it gives CSARDNAAVFGTDTQYF.

The chain combines TRBV6-1 with TRBJ2-5, with D perhaps TRBD2 (6 bases). This CDR3 region has 15 residues. V dropped 5 bases and J dropped 4 bases, with 17 bases sitting between them. CDR1 and CDR2 from the germline V gene are MNHNS and SASEGT. Written as DNA, the CDR3 is TGTGCCAGCAGTCCTCGGGGGTTGAGTAGAGAGACCCAGTACTTC. Translating gives CASSPRGLSRETQYF.

The J gene is TRBJ1-1, the V gene TRBV5-1; tentative D call: TRBD1 (5 bases). Trimming pared 0 bases from V and 6 bases from J, leaving 21 bases between. Germline V gives CDR1 SGHRS, CDR2 YFSETQ. The length of the CDR3 is 17 residues. The CDR3 reads CASSLGTIRKGGAEAFF. CDR3 DNA sequence: TGCGCCAGCAGCTTGGGGACAATTAGGAAGGGCGGAGCTGAAGCTTTCTTT.

In this sample, this clonotype turned up a few times. The V gene is TRBV3-1, the J gene TRBJ1-1, with D possibly TRBD1 on 5 matching bases. The germline V gene has CDR1 LGHDT and CDR2 YNNKEL (reference sequence). V lost 3 bases to trimming and J lost 4 bases, with 12 bases between them. This CDR3 has 14 residues. This chain's CDR3 is CASSHRLGGTEAFF. The DNA of the CDR3 is TGTGCCAGCAGCCATCGTCTGGGGGGCACTGAAGCTTTCTTT.

The sample holds a few counts of this clonotype. The gene calls are TRBV10-3 and TRBJ2-5; D not resolved. The CDR3 runs 16 residues. V was trimmed by 2 bases and J by 3 bases, leaving 16 bases between them. Germline V gene data show CDR1 as ENHRY and CDR2 as SYGVKD. The CDR3 sequence is CAISETARSLEETQYF. CDR3 sequence (DNA): TGTGCCATCAGTGAGACGGCCCGAAGCCTTGAAGAGACCCAGTACTTC.

This clonotype has ten or more counts. This rearrangement joins TRBV27 to TRBJ1-1; 7 bases line up with TRBD1. V shed 5 bases and J 0 bases; nucleotides not matched to a gene: 12. Germline-derived CDR1 and CDR2 are MNHEY and SMNVEV (reference sequence). The length of the CDR3 is 17 residues. The CDR3 here is CASSNAGTAYMNTEAFF. DNA for the CDR3: TGTGCCAGCAGTAACGCCGGGACAGCTTATATGAACACTGAAGCTTTCTTT.

This clonotype was observed many times. The chain couples TRBV5-1 to TRBJ1-2, with D possibly matching TRBD1 (6 bases). There are 14 residues in the CDR3. Germline values: CDR1 SGHRS, CDR2 YFSETQ. The V end was cut by 4 bases, the J end by 7 bases, with 17 bases between. DNA for the CDR3: TGCGCCAGCAGCGAACCTCTAACAGGGACTGGCTACACCTTC. This encodes CASSEPLTGTGYTF.